This T cell receptor beta chain was identified during a study of cytotoxic CD8 clonotypes in ibrutinib-treated CLL (dated by TCRdb to 2020 to 2022). Background on the whole study: In this cohort, 15 patients were treatment-naive and about ten were relapsed/refractory, while roughly 18 had unmutated IGHV. Partial responses were observed in 24 patients and complete responses in 2; after a median follow-up of 68 months, remission was maintained in approximately 14 patients and progression was observed in some 12. Response samples were taken after a median of around 13 months on treatment, ranging from 6 to 36 months. Samples averaged approximately 250,000 productive templates and approximately 100,000 productive rearrangements. Of the approximately 87 people in the trial, around 26 had longitudinal samples available. Cryopreserved peripheral blood mononuclear cells were collected at three points: before therapy, at response, and at either sustained remission or disease progression. Patients were still on ibrutinib when every remission and progressive disease sample was collected.

Each clonotype received, on average, 10x coverage in deep resolution sequencing performed on a MiSeq, where the target depth lay between 1 in 1 million and 1 in 200,000 T cells. The immunoSEQ hsTCRB Kit was used to generate the TCR beta libraries. Per the original workflow: ImmunoSEQ Data Assistant and ImmunoSEQ Analyzer were used for data analysis, and V, D and J genes were assigned according to IMGT definitions. Clonality, which ranges from 0 to 1, was calculated by subtracting the normalized Shannon entropy of productive rearrangement frequencies from one. Only overrepresented clonotypes making up at least 0.05% of the repertoire of each patient were included in the public clonotype analysis. About a dozen age-matched healthy donor repertoires from immuneACCESS served as clonality controls. The table comes from immuneACCESS by way of TCRdb, which keeps in-frame sequences with V and J called. Part of the clones is missing from these tables; in studies checked, under half for an unresolved V gene and the rest for unknown reasons. V and J calls and clone size follow that table, whereas D and trimming were derived from the DNA. In all, the sample holds under 200,000 clones, and 81% of those were seen once. Of the sample, approximately 2% falls within the top ten clones.

The time point tag for this specimen amounts to: about 11 months on ibrutinib. For TCR beta library preparation, 1.5 to 2 micrograms of genomic DNA was extracted from cryopreserved PBMCs. Longitudinal blood samples from CLL patients receiving ibrutinib monotherapy were subjected to high-throughput TCR beta sequencing. The patients took part in an open-label, single-center phase 2 trial of ibrutinib monotherapy. V has 1 base trimmed and J has 5 bases trimmed; junction bases matching no gene number 4. Including cysteine and phenylalanine, the CDR3 has 16 amino acids. Here the CDR3 DNA is all that survives: 48 bases in frame from base 1. The germline V gene yields LGHNA for CDR1 and YNFKEQ for CDR2. Study-wide conclusions, independent of this receptor: Sampling times were not matched between sustained-remission and progressing patients, and lymph node repertoires were not studied. Baseline clonality was found to be higher than that of age-matched healthy donors and was strongly correlated with circulating CD8+ T-cell counts. Public clonotypes were rare and either shrank or stayed stable during treatment, and the rise in clonality at ibrutinib response reflected expansion of private clonotypes. Clonality increased at ibrutinib response, stayed stable in sustained remission, and fell back toward baseline at progression.

Worth noting for this clone: Its specific antigen is unknown. The record has no base qualities; no much larger clone is one base away.

The sample consisted of PBMCs, taken after 12 months of ibrutinib treatment. The sequence came from a human donor with chronic lymphocytic leukemia. Rearrangement joined TRBV4-2 to TRBJ1-4; a stretch of 10 junction bases matches TRBD1. The sequenced DNA is TGTGCCAGCAGCCAAGGGGCGGACAGGGGGAATGAAAAACTGTTTTTT. Translated, it gives CASSQGADRGNEKLFF.